These T cell receptor beta chains were read from a single sample in a study of CD8 T cells in ankylosing spondylitis. TCRdb redid the calling of the 5' RACE reads with MiXCR, one entry per CDR3 protein. The table lists approximately 150,000 distinct CDR3 sequences, around 8.9% of them singletons. The sequencing sample was made of blood, either unsorted or a sorted T cell fraction (not recorded which). These receptors originate from a female donor with ankylosing spondylitis or in good health (not recorded which). Each CDR3 is given without its conserved first and last residue.

v_call: TRBV12-3/TRBV12-4
cdr3_length: 14
cdr3_aa: ASSSDPGGVNSPLH

v_call: TRBV29-1
cdr3_length: 10
cdr3_aa: SVVRGRYGYT

v_call: TRBV7-9
cdr3_length: 8
cdr3_aa: ASTTGELF

v_call: TRBV20-1
cdr3_length: 14
cdr3_aa: SARVTALAGYNEQF

v_call: TRBV4-2
cdr3_length: 15
cdr3_aa: ASSQEGTGGAFYGYT

v_call: TRBV7-9
cdr3_length: 13
cdr3_aa: ASSLEASGYNEQF

v_call: TRBV6-1
cdr3_length: 15
cdr3_aa: ASSLSVESVAKNIQY

v_call: TRBV20-1
cdr3_length: 12
cdr3_aa: SARVGVLKTEAF

v_call: TRBV12-3/TRBV12-4
cdr3_length: 13
cdr3_aa: ASTPTGGSNQPQH

v_call: TRBV7-2
cdr3_length: 14
cdr3_aa: ASSLGDLAGTNEQF

v_call: TRBV7-7
cdr3_length: 12
cdr3_aa: ASSLAAGGETQY

v_call: TRBV6-1
cdr3_length: 14
cdr3_aa: ASSWDSGMRPYEQF

v_call: TRBV6-4
cdr3_length: 15
cdr3_aa: ASSDFWAQLAKNIQY

v_call: TRBV24-1
cdr3_length: 11
cdr3_aa: ATMSPFTGELF

v_call: TRBV20-1
cdr3_length: 12
cdr3_aa: SASGTGGGDTQY

v_call: TRBV4-3
cdr3_length: 13
cdr3_aa: ASSQERGLGTEAF

v_call: TRBV7-2
cdr3_length: 14
cdr3_aa: ASSLVVGRQENIQY

v_call: TRBV29-1
cdr3_length: 10
cdr3_aa: SVEDSYYGYT

v_call: TRBV4-3
cdr3_length: 14
cdr3_aa: ASSDSKRQSGNTIY

v_call: TRBV7-2
cdr3_length: 15
cdr3_aa: ASSPGLAGMNTGELF

v_call: TRBV14
cdr3_length: 11
cdr3_aa: ASSQGPYYEQF

v_call: TRBV5-6
cdr3_length: 14
cdr3_aa: ASSLRLAVNTGELF

v_call: TRBV5-6
cdr3_length: 13
cdr3_aa: ASSGEGRGPGGYT

v_call: TRBV7-2
cdr3_length: 13
cdr3_aa: ASSLWDSSTGELF

v_call: TRBV29-1
cdr3_length: 12
cdr3_aa: SVDSDRVQETQY

v_call: TRBV27
cdr3_length: 10
cdr3_aa: ASSPANSPLH

v_call: TRBV7-9
cdr3_length: 12
cdr3_aa: ASKKGGPYNEQF

v_call: TRBV24-1
cdr3_length: 13
cdr3_aa: ATSDGTTSTDTQY